Listed here is a single TCR beta chain. Its antigen remains unidentified. Primers used in a second PCR of roughly 7 to 12 cycles were a sample-barcoded 5' primer and a J-beta primer mix. TCRdb redid the calling of the 5' RACE reads with MiXCR, one entry per CDR3 protein. The sample carries 700,000 to 1,000,000 distinct CDR3 sequences, approximately 44% recorded once. These data belong to a study of blood T cells in healthy people across ages. General study results and limits: Percentage of naive T cells showed a strong correlation with TCR beta diversity.

The source is a man aged 55 to 70 in good health. Sequenced: blood.

CDR3 region: CASSPLADAPHGYTF. In DNA, the CDR3 is TGTGCCAGCTCACCATTGGCAGACGCTCCTCATGGCTACACCTTC. The chain couples TRBV18 to TRBJ1-2; no clear D gene. The germline V gene encodes CDR1 KGHSH and CDR2 LQKENI. V lost 2 bases to trimming and J lost 6 bases, with 16 bases between them. This CDR3 spans 15 amino acids.